The TCR beta chain under discussion was sequenced for a study of technical replicates of blood from four donors. The assay was immunoSEQ multiplex PCR, and TCRdb's table has in-frame clones only and misses some. The profile shows some 100,000 clones, nearly 96% of them singletons. Germline V CDR1 and CDR2: SEHNR, FQNEAQ (reference sequence). V lost 1 base, J lost 4 bases, and 10 bases stayed unmatched. This CDR3 is built from 18 residues. The TCR was taken from a human donor in good health. The sample was T cells isolated from PBMCs. The V and J genes are TRBV7-9 and TRBJ2-5, with TRBD2 matching over 12 bases. The DNA for the CDR3 is TGTGCCAGCAGCTTAGTGGGGCTAGCGGGAGGGCCGAGAGAGACCCAGTACTTC. It codes for CASSLVGLAGGPRETQYF.